The 13 T cell receptor beta chains presented below share a single source sample, sequenced in a study of OX40 agonist ivuxolimab in advanced cancers. TCRdb's copy holds only in-frame clones and misses some; the assay was immunoSEQ multiplex PCR. The sample has some 80,000 clones, 84% seen once; the top ten hold under 8%. Sequencing was performed on CD4+ or CD8+ T cells sorted from blood, taken in a trial of the OX40 agonist ivuxolimab. The source is an adult with an advanced solid tumor such as melanoma, head and neck, liver or kidney cancer.

The rearrangement uses TRBV2 and TRBJ2-2, with D unclear. Germline CDR1 is SNHLY and CDR2 is FYNNEI. The V and J ends lost 2 bases and 5 bases respectively, with 12 bases between them. The CDR3 has 15 residues. CDR3 sequence (DNA): TGTGCCAGCAGTGAACTTGGCGGAGAAACCGGGGAGCTGTTTTTT. Translation gives CASSELGGETGELFF.

The chain combines TRBV11-2 with TRBJ1-3; no reliable D call. The CDR3 runs to 13 residues. Germline loops: CDR1 SGHAT, CDR2 FQNNGV. Deletions cut 10 bases from V and 4 bases from J, with 14 bases between. CDR3 sequence reads: CATTLRLGNTIYF. The CDR3 DNA reads TGTGCCACTACACTTCGGCTGGGAAACACCATATATTTT.

The chain has TRBV19 and TRBJ1-3, with a weak D call TRBD1 (6 bases). Germline V gives CDR1 LNHDA, CDR2 SQIVND (reference sequence). Deletions cut 5 bases from V and 1 base from J, with 12 bases between. The CDR3 is 15 amino acids. The CDR3, as DNA: TGTGCCAGTAGTCTCAGGGGTACATCTGGAAACACCATATATTTT. This translates into CASSLRGTSGNTIYF. Full variable domain (rest looked up from reference TRBV19 and TRBJ1-3): DGGITQSPKYLFRKEGQNVTLSCEQNLNHDAMYWYRQDPGQGLRLIYYSQIVNDFQKGDIAEGYSVSREKKESFPLTVTSAQKNPTAFYLCASSLRGTSGNTIYFGEGSWLTVV.

V and J are TRBV15 and TRBJ2-5; 9 nucleotides match TRBD2. The CDR3 totals 15 residues. Germline CDR1 is LNHNV and CDR2 is YYDKDF (reference sequence). Trimming took 0 bases from V and 8 from J; bases not matched to a gene: 7. The chain's CDR3 is CATSREAISGRTQYF. The CDR3, as DNA: TGTGCCACCAGCAGAGAAGCGATTAGCGGGAGAACCCAGTACTTC.

The chain combines TRBV11-3 with TRBJ1-1, with D unclear. The CDR3 is made up of 12 amino acids. V lost 6 bases, J lost 5 bases, and 10 bases lay in between. Germline V gene data show CDR1 as SGHNT and CDR2 as YENEEA. Here the CDR3 DNA reads TGTGCCAGCAGTAGGACGGGTACTGAAGCTTTCTTT. Translating it yields CASSRTGTEAFF. The variable domain in full, completed from reference TRBV11-3 and TRBJ1-1, reads EAGVVQSPRYKIIEKKQPVAFWCNPISGHNTLYWYLQNLGQGPELLIRYENEEAVDDSQLPKDRFSAERLKGVDSTLKIQPAELGDSAVYLCASSRTGTEAFFGQGTRLTVV.

This clone was observed a handful of times. V usage is TRBV18 and J usage is TRBJ1-5; D is ambiguous. Germline V gives CDR1 KGHSH, CDR2 LQKENI. The germline V and J ends were trimmed by 3 bases and 3 bases, with 9 bases remaining between them. CDR3 length: 14 amino acids. The chain's CDR3 is CASSPSDFNQPQHF. Written as DNA, the CDR3 is TGTGCCAGCTCACCCAGTGATTTCAATCAGCCCCAGCATTTT.

V and J are TRBV6-5 and TRBJ2-7; no definite D call. Deletions cut 5 bases from V and 2 bases from J, with 4 bases between. This CDR3 region has 11 residues. Germline V gives CDR1 MNHEY, CDR2 SVGAGI. This chain's CDR3 is CASSGAYEQYF. As DNA, the CDR3 is TGTGCCAGCAGTGGGGCCTACGAGCAGTACTTC.

CDR3 sequence (DNA): TGCGCCAGCAGCCAAGGCGGGCTCGGGGGCACTGAAGCTTTCTTT. Its protein is CASSQGGLGGTEAFF. The chain employs TRBV4-1 and TRBJ1-1, with TRBD1 as a possible D gene (5 bases). The germline V gene has CDR1 MGHRA and CDR2 YSYEKL. V lost 1 base and J 4 bases, leaving 13 bases between the germline ends. The CDR3 loop spans 15 amino acids.

The genes are TRBV5-4 and TRBJ2-6; TRBD2 matches at 8 bases. The ends lost 4 bases at V and 0 bases at J; junction bases unmatched: 9. Germline loops: CDR1 SGHNT, CDR2 YYREEE (reference sequence). This CDR3 has 18 amino acids. This CDR3 is CASSGGGGSPSGANVLTF. The CDR3 bases are TGTGCCAGCAGCGGGGGCGGGGGGAGCCCCTCTGGGGCCAACGTCCTGACTTTC.

This rearrangement joins TRBV29-1 to TRBJ2-6; no clear D. CDR1 SQVTM and CDR2 ANQGSEA come from the germline V gene. Trimming pared 8 bases from V and 9 bases from J, leaving 11 bases between. The CDR3 spans 11 residues. The DNA of the CDR3 is TGCAGCATTCCCGTGGGCAACGTCCTGACTTTC. This translates into CSIPVGNVLTF.

The chain is built from TRBV7-2 and TRBJ2-5; a possible D gene is TRBD2 (6 bases). V was shortened by 4 bases and J by 3 bases, with 12 bases between the two germline ends. This CDR3 is 14 amino acids long. Per the germline V gene, CDR1 is SGHTA and CDR2 is FQGNSA. The CDR3 spells CASSSMGGKETQYF. CDR3 coding DNA: TGTGCCAGCAGCTCAATGGGGGGTAAAGAGACCCAGTACTTC. Full variable domain (rest looked up from reference TRBV7-2 and TRBJ2-5): GAGVSQSPSNKVTEKGKDVELRCDPISGHTALYWYRQSLGQGLEFLIYFQGNSAPDKSGLPSDRFSAERTGGSVSTLTIQRTQQEDSAVYLCASSSMGGKETQYFGPGTRLLVL.

The J gene is TRBJ2-7, the V gene TRBV30; TRBD2 might be the D (6 bases). The CDR3 sequence is 12 residues long. The V end lost 6 bases, the J end lost 2 bases, and 11 bases lay between the germline ends. Germline V gives CDR1 GTSNPN, CDR2 SVGIG (reference sequence). The CDR3 DNA follows: TGTGCCTGTCGGGGACTCCCCTACGAGCAGTACTTC. Translating gives CACRGLPYEQYF.

This chain links TRBV6-5 with TRBJ2-3; 8 nucleotides agree with TRBD2. This CDR3 contains 15 residues. V lost 0 bases to trimming and J lost 6 bases; unmatched junction nucleotides: 5. In germline, CDR1 is MNHEY, CDR2 SVGAGI. The CDR3 bases are TGTGCCAGCAGTTACTCGCGGGGGGTAAAGGATACGCAGTATTTT. Protein sequence: CASSYSRGVKDTQYF.